The T cell receptor (beta chain) described here comes from a study of T-cell memory formation after mild COVID-19 (TCRdb year 2021). In the study overall: Most TCR sequence clusters were specific to one of the two donors. Longitudinal TCRalpha and TCRbeta repertoire sequencing tracked T-cell clones expanding and contracting after mild COVID-19 in a couple of donors. Two young, previously healthy adult volunteers, one female and one male, were included in the cohort. Study-wide conclusions, independent of this receptor: Clones contracting from day 15 to 85 had balanced CD4/CD8 phenotypes, while a second wave expanding from day 15 to 37 was biased towards CD4+. Some responding clones were detected in pre-infection memory, suggesting pre-existing cross-reactive memory T cells joined the SARS-CoV-2 response. Contracting CD4+ clones appeared mostly in the CM and EM memory subsets, whereas CD8+ clones were enriched in EMRA. SARS-CoV-2 specificity of the second-wave clones peaking on day 37 was not confirmed. Only two mild cases were covered by the study, and larger cohorts that include severe cases with pre-infection samples were considered necessary.

Note on this clonotype: No antigen is known for it. No base quality values were provided; no much bigger clone lies one nucleotide off.

Ficoll-Paque density gradient centrifugation was used to isolate PBMCs. From the germline V gene, CDR1 is MGHDK and CDR2 is SYGVNS. Taken from cysteine to phenylalanine, the CDR3 has 16 residues. The only DNA kept is the CDR3, 48 bases in frame from the first base. Trimming leaves V shorter by 1 base and J shorter by 0 bases, with the junction holding 3 bases beyond the gene matches. TCRdb shows the sequencer as Illumina NovaSeq 6000. cDNA libraries for TCRalpha and TCRbeta were prepared by 5'RACE using constant-segment primers, with sample barcodes and unique molecular identifiers added. RNA was extracted from every sample with Trizol reagent. Libraries were amplified in two PCR steps, with a second sample barcode and Illumina TruSeq adapters added in the second step. Libraries were sequenced on an Illumina NovaSeq with 2 x 150 bp paired-end reads. The original methods were these. Demultiplexing of reads and collapsing into UMI-guided consensus sequences were performed with migec v1.2.7. Using mixcr v2.1.11, the UMI consensuses were aligned to TRA and TRB V and J templates and assembled into clonotypes. Clonotypes were classified as expanded or contracted when called significant by both edgeR and NoisET, with noise models trained on biological replicates. For edgeR calls, the cutoffs were a false discovery rate-adjusted p below 0.01 and a log2 fold-change threshold of 1. As an exploratory analysis of dynamics, PCA with hierarchical clustering was applied to max-normalized trajectories of the 1000 most abundant clonotypes. Each responding clone was given a CD4 or CD8 phenotype based on the CD4+ and CD8+ repertoires, which had been sequenced separately. TCRdb ran its own pipeline on the public reads, namely fastp trimming at Q25 and MiXCR clone calling, and kept in-frame beta chains. Entries are consolidated by CDR3 protein sequence, retaining the most common genes and DNA. The V and J calls here are based on TCRdb, not the publication. The table for this sample lists 250,000 to 350,000 distinct CDR3 sequences; roughly 21% of them were counted only once. The top ten clonotypes cover under 25% of the sample.

The chain is assembled from TRBV25-1 and TRBJ1-1; 9 bases in the junction line up with TRBD1. The TCR was taken from a man between 18 and 35 years old who had mild COVID-19 (a few samples of this study predate the infection). The sample titles of this study are shuffled in the database, so cell type and time point are left out; the donor was told from shared clones. The sequenced sample was PBMCs or a T cell subset sorted from them (not recorded which). The nucleotide sequence reads TGTGCCAGCAGTGAATTGGGACAGGGTATGAACACTGAAGCTTTCTTT. Translated, this gives CASSELGQGMNTEAFF.